Below, 31 T cell receptor beta chains from the same sample are listed, as sequenced in a study of T-cell memory formation after mild COVID-19. Each CDR3 protein gets one entry after TCRdb re-called the 5' RACE reads with MiXCR. Of about 55,000 distinct CDR3 sequences in the sample, over 7.5% are singletons; the top ten hold roughly 1.2%. Sequenced input: PBMCs or a T cell subset sorted from them (not recorded which). The receptors were sampled from a man aged 18 to 29 who had mild COVID-19 (a few samples of this study predate the infection). Cell type and time point are not known.

The chain recombines TRBV2 with TRBJ2-3; D is uncertain. The germline V gene encodes CDR1 SNHLY and CDR2 FYNNEI. Trimming removed 2 bases at V and 2 bases at J, with 5 bases between. The CDR3 sequence is 13 residues long. As DNA, the CDR3 is TGTGCCAGCAGTGAAAGGCACACAGATACGCAGTATTTT. Translation: CASSERHTDTQYF.

This sequence joins TRBV5-1 and TRBJ2-5; 8 nucleotides align to TRBD2. Losses at the gene ends were 3 bases for V and 4 bases for J; bases not matched to a gene: 11. Germline V gives CDR1 SGHRS, CDR2 YFSETQ. CDR3 length: 16 residues. CDR3 region: CASSSGGAGSRETQYF. The CDR3 region has the DNA TGCGCCAGCAGCTCCGGGGGGGCCGGTTCACGAGAGACCCAGTACTTC.

The genes are TRBV2 and TRBJ2-3; a weak D match, TRBD2 (5 bases). Germline loops: CDR1 SNHLY, CDR2 FYNNEI. Trimming stripped 4 bases from V and 8 bases from J, with 13 bases between. This CDR3 is built from 13 residues. DNA for the CDR3: TGTGCCAGCAGTGGTGGATTGAGGGCTACGCAGTATTTT. Amino acid sequence: CASSGGLRATQYF. Complete variable domain (other parts from reference TRBV2 and TRBJ2-3): EPEVTQTPSHQVTQMGQEVILRCVPISNHLYFYWYRQILGQKVEFLVSFYNNEISEKSEIFDDQFSVERPDGSNFTLKIRSTKLEDSAMYFCASSGGLRATQYFGPGTRLTVL.

This clonotype was seen many times. This sequence joins TRBV20-1 and TRBJ2-3; weak D call: TRBD1 (6 bases). The V gene's germline CDR1 is DFQATT and CDR2 SNEGSKA (reference sequence). Trimming shortened V by 7 bases and J by 1 base, and 12 bases separated the two germline ends. The CDR3 contains 13 residues. The CDR3: CSVPTGGTDTQYF. In nucleotides, the CDR3 is TGCAGTGTCCCGACAGGTGGCACAGATACGCAGTATTTT.

This clonotype came up many times. The chain has TRBV12-3 or TRBV12-4 and TRBJ2-7; 11 bases agree with TRBD2. Germline trimming cut 0 bases from V and 4 bases from J; bases unmatched to any gene: 8. The CDR3 is 17 amino acids. CDR3 amino acids: CASSLALTSGAGYEQYF. The CDR3 nucleotides read TGTGCCAGCAGTTTAGCTTTGACTAGCGGGGCCGGGTACGAGCAGTACTTC.

In its sample, this clonotype was seen a few times. The chain employs TRBV6-2 or TRBV6-3 and TRBJ1-6; D ambiguous. This CDR3 region has 13 residues. Deletions cut 6 bases from V and 13 bases from J, with 16 bases between. CDR1 MNHEY and CDR2 SVGEGT come from the germline V gene. The CDR3 spells CASRTDYGMPLHF. The CDR3 DNA sequence: TGTGCCAGCAGGACCGATTACGGTATGCCCCTCCACTTT.

This clonotype was seen repeatedly, ten times or more. J is TRBJ2-5 and V is TRBV29-1, with D unresolved. Germline V gene sequence: CDR1 SQVTM, CDR2 ANQGSEA. The V and J ends lost 4 bases and 4 bases respectively, with 7 bases between them. The CDR3 consists of 11 residues. The CDR3 nucleotides read TGCAGCGTTGGGCCTGGAGAGACCCAGTACTTC. It translates to CSVGPGETQYF.

This clonotype was found a few times. The chain carries TRBV4-1 and TRBJ2-4; TRBD1 is a possible D gene (5 bases). V dropped 1 base and J dropped 3 bases, with 10 bases sitting between them. The CDR3 contains 15 residues. From germline, CDR1 is MGHRA and CDR2 YSYEKL. The CDR3 loop is CASSQGRQRKNIQYF. CDR3 DNA: TGCGCCAGCAGCCAAGGGAGACAGCGCAAAAACATTCAGTACTTC.

This chain links TRBV4-3 with TRBJ2-7; D is possibly TRBD2 (5 bases). This CDR3 is 17 amino acids long. V dropped 4 bases and J dropped 0 bases, with 19 bases sitting between them. Germline V gene data show CDR1 as LGHNA and CDR2 as YSLEER. CDR3: CASSRAQTGDISYEQYF. The CDR3 region has the DNA TGCGCCAGCAGCCGAGCTCAGACCGGGGATATCTCCTACGAGCAGTACTTC.

This clonotype was observed many times. V and J are TRBV7-9 and TRBJ1-5, with 8 bases matching TRBD1. Germline V gene data show CDR1 as SEHNR and CDR2 as FQNEAQ (reference sequence). The trim removed 1 base at V and 0 bases at J, leaving 8 bases unmatched. This CDR3 has 18 amino acids. The CDR3 here is CASSLEGRTGFSNQPQHF. The CDR3 region has the DNA TGTGCCAGCAGCTTAGAGGGCCGGACAGGGTTTAGCAATCAGCCCCAGCATTTT.

The chain carries TRBV5-1 and TRBJ2-6; possible D gene TRBD1, 6 bases. CDR1 is SGHRS, CDR2 YFSETQ, per germline. The CDR3 is made up of 17 amino acids. The ends were cut back, 4 bases at V and 0 bases at J, with 14 bases in the middle. CDR3 amino acids: CASSRQVTSSGANVLTF. The CDR3 coding sequence is TGCGCCAGCAGCCGACAGGTGACGAGCTCTGGGGCCAACGTCCTGACTTTC.

The chain recombines TRBV6-1 with TRBJ2-3, with a weak D call TRBD1 (6 bases). Trimming removed 1 base from V and 3 bases from J, with 14 bases in between. The CDR3 has 16 residues. Germline loops: CDR1 MNHNS, CDR2 SASEGT. The CDR3 nucleotides are TGTGCCAGCAGTGAAGGCGTGGGACATAGAACAGATACGCAGTATTTT. Translated, it gives CASSEGVGHRTDTQYF.

This clonotype was detected only a few times. The chain employs TRBV5-1 and TRBJ2-3, with 14 bases identical to TRBD2. V lost 4 bases to trimming and J lost 5 bases; unmatched junction nucleotides: 3. Germline CDR1 reads SGHRS; CDR2 reads YFSETQ. This CDR3 spans 15 amino acids. The CDR3 DNA is TGCGCCAGCAGCCAAGGACTAGCGGGGGGAGATACGCAGTATTTT. Protein product: CASSQGLAGGDTQYF.

The V call is TRBV3-1, the J call TRBJ2-1; 9 bases fit TRBD1. This CDR3 has 15 amino acids. Trimming removed 4 bases from V and 3 bases from J; junction bases left unmatched: 4. Germline CDR1 and CDR2: LGHDT and YNNKEL (reference sequence). In DNA form, the CDR3 reads TGTGCCAGCAGCCGACAGGGGGTCCACTACAATGAGCAGTTCTTC. Its protein is CASSRQGVHYNEQFF.

The sample holds many counts of this clonotype. This CDR3 is CSATSATAFGYGYTF. The CDR3 bases are TGCAGTGCTACCTCGGCCACGGCGTTTGGCTATGGCTACACCTTC. The rearrangement uses TRBV20-1 and TRBJ1-2; D is ambiguous. V lost 4 bases to trimming and J lost 4 bases, with 19 bases between them. The CDR3 loop spans 15 amino acids. Per germline, CDR1 DFQATT and CDR2 SNEGSKA (reference sequence).

This clonotype showed up just a few times. The chain carries TRBV5-1 and TRBJ2-5; TRBD1 is a possible D gene (6 bases). From germline, CDR1 is SGHRS and CDR2 YFSETQ. The V and J ends lost 0 bases and 0 bases respectively, with 15 bases between them. The CDR3 spans 17 residues. The CDR3 bases are TGCGCCAGCAGCTTGGTAGCAACAGGGAGATACCAAGAGACCCAGTACTTC. Translated, it gives CASSLVATGRYQETQYF.

CDR3 sequence (DNA): TGTGCCAGCAGCCCCCCGATAGCGGTCACAGATACGCAGTATTTT. This encodes CASSPPIAVTDTQYF. The rearrangement links TRBV7-9 to TRBJ2-3, with a tentative D call TRBD2 (6 bases). V was shortened by 5 bases and J by 2 bases, with 14 bases between the two germline ends. The CDR3 is 15 residues long. CDR1 and CDR2 from the germline V gene are SEHNR and FQNEAQ (reference sequence).

Only one count was recorded for this clonotype. The chain carries TRBV4-3 and TRBJ1-2; D is unclear. V was trimmed by 0 bases and J by 8 bases, leaving 10 bases between them. Germline V gene lookup returns CDR1 LGHNA and CDR2 YSLEER. CDR3 size: 13 residues. In DNA form, the CDR3 reads TGCGCCAGCAGCCAAGATCCGGGGAACGGCTACACCTTC. Translation gives CASSQDPGNGYTF.

This chain joins TRBV2 and TRBJ1-5; D perhaps matches TRBD1 (5 bases). This CDR3 region has 13 residues. Looked up from germline, CDR1 is SNHLY and CDR2 is FYNNEI. Trimming removed 6 bases at V and 3 bases at J, with 9 bases between. CDR3 DNA: TGTGCCAGCAGGCCGGGGCCCAATCAGCCCCAGCATTTT. Translation: CASRPGPNQPQHF.

This clonotype was counted only a few times. The chain recombines TRBV7-3 with TRBJ2-2; perhaps TRBD1 as D (6 bases). V lost 5 bases to trimming and J lost 0 bases, with 10 bases between them. Per the germline V gene, CDR1 is SGHTA and CDR2 is FQGTGA. The CDR3 contains 15 residues. This CDR3 reads CASSTGTPNTGELFF. For the CDR3, the DNA is TGTGCCAGCAGCACAGGGACCCCGAACACCGGGGAGCTGTTTTTT.

With respect to this clonotype: A read error may account for a junction end that differs from germline. This chain joins TRBV7-9 and TRBJ1-1, with a weak D call TRBD1 (5 bases). The CDR3 totals 12 residues. CDR1 and CDR2 (germline): SEHNR, FQNEAQ (reference sequence). The CDR3 coding sequence is TGTGCCAGCAGCTTAGGTTCTGGGGCGACTGGCTTT. Protein product: CASSLGSGATGF.

This clonotype was recorded many times. This chain links TRBV5-1 with TRBJ2-3; tentative D call: TRBD2 (5 bases). The V gene's germline CDR1 is SGHRS and CDR2 YFSETQ. The CDR3 sequence is 15 residues long. The V gene lost 0 bases and the J gene lost 5 bases, with 13 bases spanning the gap. The CDR3: CASSLDLSEGDTQYF. CDR3 DNA sequence: TGCGCCAGCAGCTTGGACCTTTCCGAGGGAGATACGCAGTATTTT.

The rearrangement joins TRBV20-1 to TRBJ2-4; tentative D call: TRBD1 (6 bases). Trimming took 3 bases from V and 3 from J, leaving 12 bases between them. This CDR3 spans 14 amino acids. Germline CDR1 and CDR2: DFQATT and SNEGSKA (reference sequence). The CDR3 coding sequence is TGCAGTGCTAGGCAGGGGTTAGGCAAAAACATTCAGTACTTC. Translating it yields CSARQGLGKNIQYF.

This clonotype was picked up a small number of times. The V gene is TRBV30, the J gene TRBJ2-3; D is uncertain. Trimming pared 0 bases from V and 6 bases from J, leaving 10 bases between. The CDR3 runs to 13 residues. CDR1 is GTSNPN and CDR2 is SVGIG in the germline V gene (reference sequence). The CDR3 nucleotides are TGTGCCTGGAGTGTCCGACACCGCGATACGCAGTATTTT. Its protein product is CAWSVRHRDTQYF.

This clonotype was observed a handful of times. The rearrangement links TRBV4-3 to TRBJ2-1; 13 bases map to TRBD2. CDR1 is LGHNA and CDR2 is YSLEER in the germline V gene. With V trimmed by 5 bases and J by 9 bases, 10 bases remained unmatched. This CDR3 region has 16 residues. CDR3 nucleotides: TGCGCCAGCAGCAGAGGACTAGCGGGGGCGCAGAGTGAGCAGTTCTTC. It encodes CASSRGLAGAQSEQFF.

This clonotype was seen a few times. The chain joins TRBV3-1 to TRBJ2-3; TRBD2 matches 7 bases. Germline V gene lookup returns CDR1 LGHDT and CDR2 YNNKEL (reference sequence). This CDR3 is built from 12 residues. Trimming cost V 8 bases and J 2 bases; bases outside gene matches: 1. CDR3 sequence (DNA): TGTGCCAGCGCGGGGGACACAGATACGCAGTATTTT. Translated, it gives CASAGDTDTQYF.

The J gene is TRBJ2-1, the V gene TRBV4-2, with TRBD2 identical over 8 bases. This CDR3 region has 18 residues. Germline lookup yields CDR1 LGHNA and CDR2 YNFKEQ. V lost 0 bases to trimming and J lost 8 bases; unmatched junction nucleotides: 15. Here the CDR3 DNA reads TGTGCCAGCAGCCAAGAATTACCAGCGGGGGCCCCCTGGGATGAGCAGTTCTTC. It codes for CASSQELPAGAPWDEQFF.

There are a few counts of this clonotype. Written as DNA, the CDR3 is TGTGCCAGCATCTCCAACAAAAACTATGGCTACACCTTC. Translation gives CASISNKNYGYTF. The rearrangement uses TRBV6-2 or TRBV6-3 and TRBJ1-2; the D is unclear. Trimming removed 7 bases from V and 2 bases from J, with 11 bases in between. The CDR3 extends over 13 amino acids. In germline, CDR1 is MNHEY, CDR2 SVGEGT.

This clonotype was seen a handful of times. CDR3: CASSPGLAGVQRQYF. The CDR3 coding sequence is TGTGCCAGCAGCCCGGGACTAGCGGGGGTTCAGCGGCAGTACTTC. The chain joins TRBV7-2 to TRBJ2-7; 14 bases line up with TRBD2. The germline V gene has CDR1 SGHTA and CDR2 FQGNSA. The CDR3 has 15 amino acids. The ends lost 5 bases at V and 9 bases at J; junction bases unmatched: 9.

The chain combines TRBV29-1 with TRBJ2-5, with D perhaps being TRBD1 or TRBD2 (5 bases each). V lost 7 bases and J 3 bases, leaving 9 bases between the germline ends. Germline-derived CDR1 and CDR2 are SQVTM and ANQGSEA. This CDR3 region has 11 residues. CDR3 protein: CSAGGEETQYF. As DNA, the CDR3 is TGCAGCGCTGGGGGAGAAGAGACCCAGTACTTC.

This chain links TRBV3-1 with TRBJ2-1; 9 bases are shared with TRBD2. The germline gives CDR1 LGHDT, CDR2 YNNKEL (reference sequence). The V gene end was trimmed by 5 bases and the J gene end by 7 bases; junction bases not matched to a gene: 9. The CDR3 extends over 15 amino acids. CDR3: CASSGRRGGTNEQFF. CDR3 coding DNA: TGTGCCAGCAGCGGGCGGCGGGGGGGCACTAATGAGCAGTTCTTC.